This T cell receptor beta chain was found in a study of blood T cell repertoires in COVID-19. All enrollees were about 18 to 90 years old and from 20 to 30 US areas. Researchers sorted participants into cohorts using their self-reported clinical history. Recovered status in Cohort 3 required two negative PCRs, clearance, or symptom resolution. V shed 7 bases and J shed 4 bases, with 16 bases lying between them. The CDR3 runs to 14 residues. Germline CDR1 LNHDA, CDR2 SQIVND (reference sequence). Per the original data handling: From reference gene primer amplification, estimates of nucleated cell counts were derived. Sequenced by immunoSEQ multiplex PCR; TCRdb stores in-frame clones only, minus some. V and J calls and clone size are given by that table; D and trimming were obtained from the DNA. The profile shows 150,000 to 200,000 clones, 65% to 90% of them singletons.

The sequenced material came from PBMCs or T cells enriched from blood (not recorded which). The chain employs TRBV19 and TRBJ1-1; D not certain. The sequence was collected from a man in his fifties who had recovered from COVID-19. Here the CDR3 reads CASTRGPGSTEAFF. The CDR3 DNA is TGTGCCAGTACCCGAGGACCCGGGAGCACTGAAGCTTTCTTT.